This T cell receptor beta chain was sequenced in a study of cytomegalovirus exposure and HLA in healthy donors (dated by TCRdb to 2015 to 2018). With respect to the entire study: An earlier analysis of approximately 640 of the donors reported more than 250 Gb of sequence data and 117 million unique TCR beta sequences from around 200 million T cells. An early release covering over 500 HLA-typed donors comprised approximately 290 gigabases of sequencing data and about 90 million unique TCR sequences. The genetic ancestry cluster associated with self-reported Caucasian donors included about four fifths of the roughly 400 genotyped donors. The study aimed to test whether cataloging public T cell receptors could reveal signatures of past pathogen exposure. The study profiled the T cell repertoires of 666 subjects by immunosequencing and related them to cytomegalovirus serostatus. In addition to the first cohort of 650 to 800 subjects, a separate validation cohort of over 90 different subjects was used. High-throughput TCR immunosequencing, statistical association of individual TCRs with disease status, and machine learning were combined to predict cytomegalovirus infection status. A later analysis re-analyzed previously published TCR beta repertoires from about 600 donors and added high-resolution HLA genotyping to study TCR occurrence patterns. Rather than drawing on any new phenotypic data, the later analysis identified candidate immune exposures from TCR beta sequences and the way those sequences occurred across donors. In an earlier analysis of 587 of the donors, high-throughput TCR beta sequencing was used to judge whether each TCR beta V gene segment behaved as functional or pseudogenic. Alongside the repertoire data, information on donor age, sex, ethnicity and CMV serostatus was compiled. A later genetic analysis took genome-wide SNP genotypes for about 55% of the 666 donors and used that subset as a discovery cohort. All discovery cohort repertoires had been generated using a single sequencing platform. Class I and class II HLA loci were covered by the typing at four-digit resolution. The number of typed donors differed by locus: about 629-640 for A, B, C, DRB1 and DQB1; approximately 540 for DQA1; around 580 for DPA1; and 450 to 480 for DPB1. Because of strong linkage in the cohort, roughly five DR-DQ haplotypes were treated as single units for association and clustering. Among roughly 400 genotyped donors of the cohort, an average of about 240,000 unique TCR beta nucleotide sequences were sequenced per donor, approximately 20% of them non-productive.

Concerning this clone: Its antigen is still unknown. Qualities for individual bases were not recorded, and no much larger clone is one base off.

The cohort was made up of roughly 670 healthy bone marrow donors. At the time of sampling, every cohort member was nominally healthy, though immune exposures that went unrecorded were likely present. The donor tested CMV seronegative, placing the donor among the 350 to 400 seronegative members of the cohort. Every donor gave a peripheral blood sample, and the peripheral blood mononuclear cells from that sample were used for TCR beta sequencing. Genomic DNA extraction from the blood cell samples was performed with the Qiagen DNeasy Blood Extraction Kit. On the study overall, not on this receptor specifically: Because counts were too low, more than 15 rarely observed V segments, including chromosome 9 orphons, were excluded from the earlier analysis of 587 of the donors. An earlier analysis of approximately 590 of the donors showed that most TCR beta V segments appeared in productive rearrangements either about 87% or about 30% of the time, which broadly matched IMGT annotations. In a later analysis, several top co-occurrence clusters were reported to appear linked to parvovirus B19, influenza, CMV and Epstein-Barr virus. A further reported finding was that TCR beta sequences accurately predicted the HLA-A and HLA-B alleles for most subjects in the first cohort. This cohort had only TCR beta chains sequenced, and the lack of alpha or paired-chain data limited which features could be detected. Across donors, most TCR sequences were observed very rarely, whereas some public TCRs were present in many individuals. According to a later analysis, TCR association rates differed among HLA loci, with DRB1 alleles showing the most associated TCRs and HLA-C alleles showing the fewest. Correlated functional status among segregating V segments might reflect linkage disequilibrium, but an unknown experimental factor could not be ruled out. Compared with the roughly 720-donor mean, donors in an Asian-associated ancestry cluster had fewer N-insertions in productive TCRs, according to a later genetic analysis. A later analysis found that most CMV-associated TCR beta chains appeared HLA-restricted, with HLA associations seemingly driven largely by CMV exposure. Some IMGT-functional V segments, including TRBV6-2 and TRBV6-3, could not be told apart with the 87-base-pair reads, so those segments were excluded. Immune exposure information for the cohort was limited to CMV serostatus. According to the authors, the approach could potentially be generalized to other disease states and immunological phenotypes. In vitro tests confirmed that a few of the cytomegalovirus-associated TCR beta chains recognize cytomegalovirus antigens. A cluster of highly shared sequence variants was judged likely to be a technical artifact of the sequencing pipeline. Strong co-occurrence of HLA alleles, especially DR and DQ, made assigning TCR associations to individual alleles difficult. An association between a missense DCLRE1C variant and V-gene and J-gene trimming of TCR beta chains was found in a later genetic analysis and replicated in an independent cohort. HLA typing was unavailable for some donors at each locus, so association tests used only the typed subset. The study listed 150 to 200 TCR beta chains as associated with cytomegalovirus. The classifier was reported to diagnose cytomegalovirus status with high specificity and sensitivity in both the original cohort and the validation cohort. Roughly uniform sequencing depth across donors was assumed in presence/absence analyses, although this assumption may not hold. Specific HLA alleles were associated with over 15,000 TCR beta sequences at a false discovery rate of 0.05 in a later analysis. In a later analysis, HLA-associated TCR beta chains showed more clonal expansion and lower generation probabilities than non-associated chains that were equally common.

Library prep was done by the immunoSEQ multiplex PCR assay. A mixture of 60 forward primers for TCR Vbeta segments and 13 reverse primers for TCR Jbeta segments was used in the multiplex PCR. The CDR3 region of rearranged TCR beta genes was amplified from genomic DNA with a multiplex PCR assay. Amplified TCR beta libraries were sequenced as 87-base-pair reads on the Illumina HiSeq System. As for the authors' bioinformatics: Across the 700 or so repertoires, a later analysis counted tens of millions of unique TCR beta chains, roughly 11 million of which were shared by at least two donors. Raw reads were error-corrected and collapsed into unique sequences with a nearest-neighbor algorithm that merged closely related sequences to remove PCR and sequencing errors. V, D and J gene segments were assigned by aligning CDR3 sequences to IMGT reference sequences. Each retained sequence needed at least a six-nucleotide match to both a V gene segment and a J gene segment. A rearrangement was called productive if the CDR3 had no stop codons and remained in frame with V and J, and every other rearrangement was called non-productive. CDR3 was defined according to IMGT convention as the region running from the second conserved V-encoded cysteine to the conserved J-encoded phenylalanine. Sequences without an unambiguous match to a single V gene segment were excluded from the earlier analysis of about 640 of the donors. An earlier analysis of several hundred of the donors called V segments functional above 56.7% productive rearrangements and segregating when the between-donor standard deviation exceeded 5%. A statistical classification framework was developed to diagnose cytomegalovirus status using the catalog of TCR beta chain sequences. V and J gene assignment, in a later analysis, came from comparing TCR nucleotide sequences with IMGT/GENE-DB human TR gene sequences. The TCRdist pipeline was used in a later analysis to assign CDR3 sequences and most-parsimonious VDJ recombination scenarios. In a later analysis, each TCR beta chain was defined by its CDR3 amino acid sequence together with its V-gene family, and reads lacking a unique V-gene family were excluded. To address suspected cross-contamination and a sequencing artifact, a later analysis removed 550 to 750 highly shared, low-generation-probability nucleotide sequences. In a later analysis, a clonal expansion index for each public chain was calculated from normalized within-repertoire ranks of inferred template counts. Generation probabilities in a later analysis came from a VDJ recombination model fitted to out-of-frame rearrangements, and those results were checked against IGoR. Hypergeometric tests were used in a later analysis to score TCR-TCR, TCR-HLA and TCR-CMV co-occurrence, with a repertoire-size bias correction applied to the TCR pairs. A later analysis estimated false discovery rates by permuting HLA or CMV assignments 20 times. In a later analysis, co-occurring TCRs were grouped using DBSCAN, with TCRdist sequence similarity added in when clustering inside HLA-allele-positive subsets. Repertoires with fewer than 30,000 or more than 120,000 public chains were left out of co-occurrence clustering, as were several repertoires with anomalous nucleotide sharing. TCRdb provides this immuneACCESS table in a form limited to in-frame rearrangements. Some clones are lacking; in checked studies, under half of them reflect an unresolved V gene, and why the rest are absent is not known. For V, J and clone size, that table is used; D and trimming come from the DNA. The sample yields 150,000 to 200,000 clones; more than 85% were counted once. The ten largest clonotypes hold around 0.25% of the sample.

Reading from cysteine to phenylalanine, the CDR3 counts 14 amino acids. Just CDR3 DNA is preserved here, 42 bases in frame from base 1. The germline ends are 13 bases apart after V is trimmed by 4 bases and J by 4 bases. According to the germline V gene, CDR1 reads SGHDT and CDR2 reads YYEEEE. The sequencing input was PBMCs. The V and J genes are TRBV5-6 and TRBJ2-3; the D segment could be TRBD2, given 5 matching bases. The sequence came from a girl under two years old in good health and CMV-seronegative. The DNA sequence is TGTGCCAGCAGCCCGGGGTTCGGGGCAGATACGCAGTATTTT. Its protein is CASSPGFGADTQYF.